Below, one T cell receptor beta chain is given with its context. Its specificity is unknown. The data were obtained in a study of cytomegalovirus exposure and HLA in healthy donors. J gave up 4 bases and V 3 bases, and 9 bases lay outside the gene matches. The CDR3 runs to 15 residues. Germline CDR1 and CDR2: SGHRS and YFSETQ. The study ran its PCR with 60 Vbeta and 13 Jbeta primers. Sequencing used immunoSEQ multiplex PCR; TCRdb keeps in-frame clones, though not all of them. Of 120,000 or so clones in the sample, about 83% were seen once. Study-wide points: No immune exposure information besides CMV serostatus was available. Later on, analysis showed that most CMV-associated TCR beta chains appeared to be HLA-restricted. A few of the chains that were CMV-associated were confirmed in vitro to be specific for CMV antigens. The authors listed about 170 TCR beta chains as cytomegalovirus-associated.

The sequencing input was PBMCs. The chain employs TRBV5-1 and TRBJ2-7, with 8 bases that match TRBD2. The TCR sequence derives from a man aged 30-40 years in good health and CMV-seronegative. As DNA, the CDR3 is TGCGCCAGCAGCTCCCCTAGCGGGTCCTCGTACGAGCAGTACTTC. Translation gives CASSSPSGSSYEQYF.